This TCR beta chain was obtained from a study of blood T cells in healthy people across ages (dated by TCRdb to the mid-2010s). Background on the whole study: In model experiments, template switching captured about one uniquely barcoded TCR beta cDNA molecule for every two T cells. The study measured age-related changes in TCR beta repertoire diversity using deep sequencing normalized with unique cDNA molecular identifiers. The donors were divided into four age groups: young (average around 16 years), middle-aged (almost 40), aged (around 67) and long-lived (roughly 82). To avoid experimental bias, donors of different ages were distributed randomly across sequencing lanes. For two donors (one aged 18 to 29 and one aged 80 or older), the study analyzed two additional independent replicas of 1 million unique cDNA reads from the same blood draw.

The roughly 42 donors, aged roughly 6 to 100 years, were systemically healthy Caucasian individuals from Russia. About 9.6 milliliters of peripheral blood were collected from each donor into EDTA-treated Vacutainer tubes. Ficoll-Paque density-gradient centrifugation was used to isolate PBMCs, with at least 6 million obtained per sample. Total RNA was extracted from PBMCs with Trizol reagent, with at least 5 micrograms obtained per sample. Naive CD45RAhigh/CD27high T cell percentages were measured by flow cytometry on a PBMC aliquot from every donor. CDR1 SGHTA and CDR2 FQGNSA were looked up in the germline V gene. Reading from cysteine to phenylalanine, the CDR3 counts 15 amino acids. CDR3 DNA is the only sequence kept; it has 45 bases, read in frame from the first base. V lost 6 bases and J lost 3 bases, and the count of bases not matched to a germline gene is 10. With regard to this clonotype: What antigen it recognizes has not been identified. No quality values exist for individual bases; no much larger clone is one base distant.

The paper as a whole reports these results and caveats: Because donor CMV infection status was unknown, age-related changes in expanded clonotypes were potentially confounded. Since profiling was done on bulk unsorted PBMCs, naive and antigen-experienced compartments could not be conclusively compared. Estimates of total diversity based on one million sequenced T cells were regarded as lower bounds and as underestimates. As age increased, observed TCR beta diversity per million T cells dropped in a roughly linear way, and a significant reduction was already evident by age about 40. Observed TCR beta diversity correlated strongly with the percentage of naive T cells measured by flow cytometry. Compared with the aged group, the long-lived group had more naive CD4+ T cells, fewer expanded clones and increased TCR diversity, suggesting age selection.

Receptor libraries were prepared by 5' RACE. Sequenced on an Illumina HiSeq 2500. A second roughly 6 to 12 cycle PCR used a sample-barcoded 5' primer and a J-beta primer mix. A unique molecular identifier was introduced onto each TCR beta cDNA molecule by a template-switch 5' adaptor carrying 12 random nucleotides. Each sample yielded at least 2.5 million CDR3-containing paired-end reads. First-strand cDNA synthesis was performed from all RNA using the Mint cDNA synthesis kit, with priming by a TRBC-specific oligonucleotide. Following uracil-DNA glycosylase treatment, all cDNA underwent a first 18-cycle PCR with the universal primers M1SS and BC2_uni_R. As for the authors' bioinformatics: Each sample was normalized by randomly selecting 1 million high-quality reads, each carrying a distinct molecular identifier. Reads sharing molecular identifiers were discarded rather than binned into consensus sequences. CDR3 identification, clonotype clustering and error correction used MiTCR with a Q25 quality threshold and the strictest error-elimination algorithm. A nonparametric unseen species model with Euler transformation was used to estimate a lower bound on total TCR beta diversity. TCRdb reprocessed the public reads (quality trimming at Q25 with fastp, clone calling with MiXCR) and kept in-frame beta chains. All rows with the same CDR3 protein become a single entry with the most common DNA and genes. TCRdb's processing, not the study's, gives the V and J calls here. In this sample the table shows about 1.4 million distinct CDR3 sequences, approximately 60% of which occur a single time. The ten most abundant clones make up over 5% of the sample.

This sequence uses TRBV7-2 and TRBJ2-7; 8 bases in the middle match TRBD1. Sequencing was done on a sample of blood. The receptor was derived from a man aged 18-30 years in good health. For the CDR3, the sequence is CASSHRDRMFYEQYF. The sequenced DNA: TGTGCCAGCAGTCACCGGGACAGGATGTTCTACGAGCAGTACTTC.